Below are 30 T cell receptor beta chains sequenced from a single sample in a study of vaccination effects on CD4 cells after COVID-19. Their recognized antigens are unknown. Measured with immunoSEQ multiplex PCR; TCRdb has only the in-frame clones, and not every one. The data contain about 29,000 clones, 65% to 75% of them singletons. With the ViraFEST assay, the study expanded antigen-specific CD4+ T cells using viral peptide pools, then sequenced them. With approximately 10 days of culture completed, CD4+ T cells were isolated. The cohort was immunized with two doses of either the BNT162b2 or mRNA-1273 vaccine. This specimen was CD4+ T cells from PBMCs cultured with HCoV-OC43 spike peptides, taken after COVID-19 vaccination. Subset specified: HCoV-OC43 spike overlapping peptide pool stimulation. The source is a human donor who received a COVID-19 vaccine.

The chain employs TRBV19 and TRBJ2-1, with TRBD1 as a possible D gene (6 bases). Germline CDR1 and CDR2: LNHDA and SQIVND (reference sequence). The V end lost 7 bases, the J end lost 6 bases, and 16 bases lay between the germline ends. The CDR3 is 14 amino acids. The CDR3 reads CASKRTDQRNEQFF. In DNA form, the CDR3 reads TGTGCCAGTAAGCGGACAGATCAACGCAATGAGCAGTTCTTC.

The chain combines TRBV7-9 with TRBJ2-7; 11 bases match TRBD2. Germline CDR1 SEHNR, CDR2 FQNEAQ (reference sequence). CDR3 size: 15 residues. V lost 2 bases and J lost 2; bases outside the gene matches: 2. CDR3 residues: CASSLNSGRAYEQYF. CDR3 nucleotide sequence: TGTGCCAGCAGCTTAAATAGCGGGAGGGCCTACGAGCAGTACTTC.

The table lists this clone with a few counts. The V and J genes are TRBV5-4 and TRBJ1-4, with 7 bases aligning to TRBD1. The V gene's germline CDR1 is SGHNT and CDR2 YYREEE (reference sequence). V gave up 3 bases and J gave up 10 bases; unmatched junction bases: 9. The CDR3 extends over 14 amino acids. For the CDR3, the DNA is TGTGCCAGCAGCTCCACAGGGGATAGCGGAAAACTGTTTTTT. Its translation is CASSSTGDSGKLFF.

The rearrangement joins TRBV3-1 (or the pseudogene TRBV3-2) to TRBJ2-7, with a possible D match to TRBD2 (6 bases). Germline CDR1 and CDR2: LGHDT and YNNKEL (reference sequence). The CDR3 contains 15 residues. Trimming left V 1 base short and J 9 bases short, with 19 bases between. CDR3 sequence reads: CASSQGGDPRTGQYF. The CDR3 DNA is TGTGCCAGCAGCCAAGGGGGGGACCCACGGACGGGGCAGTACTTC.

J is TRBJ2-1 and V is TRBV2; no firm D call. CDR3 length: 15 residues. Germline values: CDR1 SNHLY, CDR2 FYNNEI. Trimming shortened V by 3 bases and J by 5 bases, and 14 bases separated the two germline ends. The CDR3 DNA sequence: TGTGCCAGCAGTGATTTGGTAGCTGGGAACAATGAGCAGTTCTTC. It yields the protein CASSDLVAGNNEQFF.

The genes are TRBV11-2 and TRBJ1-1; the match to TRBD1 covers 7 bases. Germline CDR1 and CDR2: SGHAT and FQNNGV. Trimming took 5 bases from V and 8 from J; bases not matched to a gene: 11. There are 14 residues in the CDR3. The CDR3 DNA reads TGTGCCAGCAGCCCCACCCAACGGACAGGCGAAGCTTTCTTT. Protein product: CASSPTQRTGEAFF.

The chain combines TRBV19 with TRBJ1-2; no reliable D call. V lost 0 bases and J lost 0, with 5 bases in between. This CDR3 is built from 14 residues. Germline loops: CDR1 LNHDA, CDR2 SQIVND (reference sequence). This chain's CDR3 is CASSIEATNYGYTF. The CDR3 region has the DNA TGTGCCAGTAGTATAGAGGCAACTAACTATGGCTACACCTTC.

CDR3 sequence reads: CASMGAGTPSYEQYF. The CDR3 region has the DNA TGTGCCAGCATGGGAGCGGGGACGCCTTCCTACGAGCAGTACTTC. This chain connects TRBV6-5 to TRBJ2-7, with 7 bases aligning to TRBD2. CDR1 is MNHEY and CDR2 is SVGAGI in the germline V gene. The CDR3 sequence is 15 residues long. V lost 7 bases to trimming and J lost 1 base; unmatched junction nucleotides: 10.

The chain links TRBV24-1 to TRBJ1-2, with unresolved D. Germline CDR1 reads KGHDR; CDR2 reads SFDVKD. This CDR3 is built from 13 residues. The V end lost 5 bases, the J end lost 8 bases, and 14 bases lay between the germline ends. CDR3 residues: CATSATRVSGYTF. CDR3 DNA: TGTGCCACCAGTGCGACAAGGGTCTCGGGCTACACCTTC.

This clone was seen a few times. The rearrangement uses TRBV3-1 (or the pseudogene TRBV3-2) and TRBJ1-4; D gene uncertain. V was shortened by 0 bases and J by 8 bases, with 7 bases between the two germline ends. Germline lookup yields CDR1 LGHDT and CDR2 YNNKEL (reference sequence). The CDR3 length is 13 residues. CDR3 amino acids: CASSQEVREKLFF. The CDR3 nucleotides are TGTGCCAGCAGCCAAGAAGTAAGAGAAAAACTGTTTTTT.

The chain recombines TRBV4-2 with TRBJ2-1; D not resolved. V was clipped by 4 bases and J by 5 bases, with 3 bases between them. CDR1 is LGHNA and CDR2 is YNFKEQ in the germline V gene. The CDR3 has 11 amino acids. The CDR3 spells CASSLNNEQFF. In nucleotides, the CDR3 is TGTGCCAGCAGCCTAAACAATGAGCAGTTCTTC.

The chain recombines TRBV24-1 with TRBJ2-1; TRBD1 aligns across 7 bases. CDR1 KGHDR and CDR2 SFDVKD come from the germline V gene. This CDR3 is built from 15 residues. V trimming: 3 bases; J trimming: 3 bases; junction bases outside the gene matches: 4. CDR3 region: CATSDPRQGYNEQFF. CDR3 bases: TGTGCCACCAGTGATCCGCGACAGGGCTACAATGAGCAGTTCTTC.

This clone was found a few times. This chain uses TRBV6-5 with TRBJ1-2; a weak D match, TRBD1 (5 bases). Germline lookup yields CDR1 MNHEY and CDR2 SVGAGI. Trimming removed 6 bases from V and 2 bases from J, with 16 bases in between. This CDR3 is built from 15 residues. The CDR3 DNA reads TGTGCCAGCAGCTATAGACGGACACAAAACTATGGCTACACCTTC. Translating it yields CASSYRRTQNYGYTF.

The chain has TRBV6-5 and TRBJ2-5; D is unclear. The CDR3 is 13 residues long. CDR1 and CDR2 from the germline V gene are MNHEY and SVGAGI. V lost 6 bases and J lost 1, with 9 bases in between. DNA of the CDR3: TGTGCCAGCAGCAGACAAGTCCAAGAGACCCAGTACTTC. It translates to CASSRQVQETQYF.

The chain employs TRBV20-1 and TRBJ2-2, with 10 nucleotides matching TRBD1. Germline CDR1 and CDR2: DFQATT and SNEGSKA (reference sequence). V lost 3 bases to trimming and J lost 6 bases; unmatched junction nucleotides: 4. This CDR3 is 14 amino acids long. The CDR3: CSASGTGVSGELFF. The CDR3 DNA sequence: TGCAGTGCTAGTGGGACAGGGGTGTCCGGGGAGCTGTTTTTT.

The chain links TRBV7-6 to TRBJ2-3; TRBD2 agrees at 12 bases. Germline V gives CDR1 SGHVS, CDR2 FNYEAQ. The CDR3 is made up of 17 amino acids. V was clipped by 5 bases and J by 5 bases; unmatched bases: 11. CDR3: CASSPQMGLAGLDTQYF. The CDR3, as DNA: TGTGCCAGCAGCCCCCAGATGGGACTAGCGGGCCTAGATACGCAGTATTTT.

The V call is TRBV5-1, the J call TRBJ1-2; 10 nucleotides align to TRBD1. Unmatched junction bases numbered 12, after V lost 7 bases and J lost 3 bases. Per germline, CDR1 SGHRS and CDR2 YFSETQ. This CDR3 comprises 16 residues. CDR3 bases: TGCGCCAGCTGTCCCGAAGGGACAGGGGTGGACTATGGCTACACCTTC. Its protein product is CASCPEGTGVDYGYTF.

V gene TRBV27 combines with J gene TRBJ2-3, with unresolved D. V was trimmed by 2 bases and J by 0 bases, leaving 12 bases between them. Looked up from germline, CDR1 is MNHEY and CDR2 is SMNVEV (reference sequence). This CDR3 spans 16 amino acids. CDR3 coding DNA: TGTGCCAGCAGTTTAAGTTGGGTTTCTAGCACAGATACGCAGTATTTT. This codes for CASSLSWVSSTDTQYF.

This clone has more than one count but fewer than ten. This sequence joins TRBV13 and TRBJ2-5, with D tentatively TRBD1 (5 bases). Germline V gene lookup returns CDR1 PRHDT and CDR2 FYEKMQ (reference sequence). The CDR3 contains 14 residues. Trimming removed 2 bases from V and 2 bases from J, with 9 bases in between. In DNA, the CDR3 is TGTGCCAGCAGCTTAATTAGGACACAAGAGACCCAGTACTTC. Translated, it gives CASSLIRTQETQYF.

The rearrangement uses TRBV11-2 and TRBJ1-1; D ambiguous. V was trimmed by 5 bases and J by 2 bases, leaving 3 bases between them. The CDR3 runs 11 residues. In germline, CDR1 is SGHAT, CDR2 FQNNGV. The CDR3 protein is CASSPNTEAFF. CDR3 sequence (DNA): TGTGCCAGCAGCCCAAACACTGAAGCTTTCTTT.

The chain recombines TRBV7-9 with TRBJ2-1, with a tentative D call TRBD2 (7 bases). The CDR3 is made up of 16 amino acids. Germline CDR1 is SEHNR and CDR2 is FQNEAQ (reference sequence). Trimming cost V 5 bases and J 6 bases, with 20 bases left between them. DNA for the CDR3: TGTGCCAGCAGCCCCCAAAAGGGGGGGATTTTCAATGAGCAGTTCTTC. Translating gives CASSPQKGGIFNEQFF.

This sequence joins TRBV12-5 and TRBJ2-7, with TRBD1 identical over 7 bases. Looked up from germline, CDR1 is LGHNT and CDR2 is FRNRAP. The CDR3 is 15 amino acids. Trimming took 6 bases from V and 5 from J; bases not matched to a gene: 13. CDR3 DNA sequence: TGTGCTAGTGGGCCTACAACGGGACAGACGAACGAGCAGTACTTC. Protein sequence: CASGPTTGQTNEQYF.

This rearrangement joins TRBV6-5 to TRBJ1-2; TRBD1 matches 9 bases. V dropped 6 bases and J dropped 4; count of bases not matched to a gene: 9. Per the germline V gene, CDR1 is MNHEY and CDR2 is SVGAGI. The CDR3 runs 15 residues. CDR3 DNA sequence: TGTGCCAGCAGCAGACTGACAGGGGGGCTCTATGGCTACACCTTC. Amino acid sequence: CASSRLTGGLYGYTF.

The chain employs TRBV11-3 and TRBJ2-2; D is uncertain. The CDR3 runs 14 residues. Trimming stripped 4 bases from V and 0 bases from J, with 6 bases between. Germline V gives CDR1 SGHNT, CDR2 YENEEA. DNA for the CDR3: TGTGCCAGCAGCTATGCCGCGAACACCGGGGAGCTGTTTTTT. Protein: CASSYAANTGELFF.

V usage is TRBV2 and J usage is TRBJ1-5; TRBD1 might be the D (6 bases). Trimming pared 4 bases from V and 0 bases from J, leaving 7 bases between. Germline-derived CDR1 and CDR2 are SNHLY and FYNNEI. The CDR3 consists of 14 residues. This CDR3 reads CASSGRGSNQPQHF. CDR3 bases: TGTGCCAGCAGTGGCAGGGGTAGCAATCAGCCCCAGCATTTT.

This rearrangement joins TRBV11-3 to TRBJ2-5, with D hard to call. The CDR3 length is 14 residues. Germline V lookup: CDR1 SGHNT, CDR2 YENEEA. V lost 2 bases to trimming and J lost 1 base, with 8 bases between them. The CDR3 reads CASSLRASQETQYF. The CDR3 DNA follows: TGTGCCAGCAGCTTAAGGGCGTCCCAAGAGACCCAGTACTTC.

The chain combines TRBV6-5 with TRBJ1-6, with 7 bases fitting TRBD1. From germline, CDR1 is MNHEY and CDR2 SVGAGI. The CDR3 spans 13 residues. Trimming at V came to 2 bases and at J to 14 bases, leaving 6 bases not matched to a gene. The CDR3 loop reads CASSYDRDLALHF. The CDR3 DNA follows: TGTGCCAGCAGTTACGACAGGGATCTGGCCCTCCACTTT.

The chain is built from TRBV6-1 and TRBJ2-5; D is unresolved. This CDR3 spans 15 amino acids. Germline CDR1 reads MNHNS; CDR2 reads SASEGT. V lost 2 bases and J lost 1, with 11 bases in between. The CDR3 loop is CASSEMAGPQETQYF. In nucleotides, the CDR3 is TGTGCCAGCAGTGAAATGGCAGGACCCCAAGAGACCCAGTACTTC.

The CDR3, as DNA: TGTGCCAGCTCACCGAAGAATGTAGCTAATGAAAAACTGTTTTTT. Translating gives CASSPKNVANEKLFF. The rearrangement links TRBV18 to TRBJ1-4, with unresolved D. V lost 3 bases and J lost 3, with 11 bases in between. This CDR3 has 15 amino acids. Per germline, CDR1 KGHSH and CDR2 LQKENI.

This chain uses TRBV24-1 with TRBJ1-2, with 9 bases matching TRBD1. The CDR3 extends over 15 amino acids. CDR1 and CDR2 from the germline V gene are KGHDR and SFDVKD. V was clipped by 3 bases and J by 4 bases; unmatched bases: 5. CDR3 in amino acids: CATSDGDRAFYGYTF. For the CDR3, the DNA is TGTGCCACCAGTGATGGGGACAGGGCCTTCTATGGCTACACCTTC.